This TCR beta chain was found in a study of shared clonotypes between healthy human individuals. Study results and caveats: Larger estimated richness was generally seen in naive subsets than in memory subsets. The authors expected sequencing depth to affect clonotype sharing among donors.

Per the germline V gene, CDR1 is MDHEN and CDR2 is SYDVKM. The V segment lost 0 bases and the J segment 8 bases; nucleotides outside the gene matches: 7. This CDR3 comprises 16 residues. With regard to this clone: The target antigen is unknown.

The method was immunoSEQ multiplex PCR; TCRdb's version includes in-frame clones alone and lacks a portion of them. The table lists about 680,000 clones, around 72% of them singletons, with about 2% in the top ten. This TCR came from a woman in her twenties or thirties in good health. The specimen sequenced was memory CD4+ T cells sorted from blood. Documented subset: CD45RA-negative fraction. This chain uses TRBV28 with TRBJ1-4; TRBD1 matches at 9 bases. The CDR3 loop is CASSLWGTGWEEKLFF. DNA for the CDR3: TGTGCCAGCAGTTTATGGGGGACAGGGTGGGAGGAAAAACTGTTTTTT.